The 28 T cell receptor beta chains below were found in one sample sequenced in a study of shared clonotypes between healthy human individuals (dated by TCRdb to 2018 to 2020). Library creation used the immunoSEQ multiplex PCR assay. As stored in TCRdb, this immuneACCESS dataset retains in-frame rearrangements with V and J assigned. A fraction of the clones does not appear; measured against another copy, unresolved V genes explain less than half of the discrepancy, and the remainder lacks a known reason. The sample records about 660,000 clones, around two thirds of which are singletons. The ten largest clones take up less than 2% of the sample. Sequenced input: memory CD4+ T cells sorted from blood. The sample's cell subset or site, from its label and the paper: CD45RA-negative fraction. These receptors all stem from a woman in her 30s in good health.

V gene TRBV6-1 combines with J gene TRBJ1-2; no firm D call. Trimming cost V 7 bases and J 4 bases, with 10 bases left between them. The germline V gene encodes CDR1 MNHNS and CDR2 SASEGT. This CDR3 is 12 amino acids long. CDR3 sequence (DNA): TGTGCCAGCACTTCAGAGGGCTATGGCTACACCTTC. It is translated as CASTSEGYGYTF.

This rearrangement joins TRBV5-6 to TRBJ2-7, with 8 bases identical to TRBD2. The ends lost 6 bases at V and 3 bases at J; junction bases unmatched: 5. Germline CDR1 is SGHDT and CDR2 is YYEEEE. The CDR3 is made up of 13 amino acids. CDR3 coding DNA: TGTGCCAGCAACCAAGGGACTAGCTACGAGCAGTACTTC. Translated: CASNQGTSYEQYF.

The chain has TRBV9 and TRBJ2-3; 8 positions match TRBD2. Germline V CDR1 and CDR2: SGDLS, YYNGEE. The CDR3 consists of 16 residues. V lost 0 bases, J lost 0 bases, and 3 bases stayed unmatched. CDR3 region: CASSVGGRPSTDTQYF. CDR3 DNA: TGTGCCAGCAGCGTAGGCGGGAGGCCTAGCACAGATACGCAGTATTTT. The full variable domain, with the rest looked up from reference TRBV9 and TRBJ2-3, is DSGVTQTPKHLITATGQRVTLRCSPRSGDLSVYWYQQSLDQGLQFLIQYYNGEERAKGNILERFSAQQFPDLHSELNLSSLELGDSALYFCASSVGGRPSTDTQYFGPGTRLTVL.

Turning to this clone: Different DNA sequences within this sample yield the same CDR3. This chain connects TRBV6-5 to TRBJ2-1; no clear D. The V end was cut by 5 bases, the J end by 5 bases, with 4 bases between. The CDR3 is made up of 11 amino acids. The germline gives CDR1 MNHEY, CDR2 SVGAGI. The CDR3 spells CASSRNNEQFF. The CDR3 DNA reads TGTGCCAGCAGTAGGAACAATGAGCAGTTCTTC.

V is TRBV29-1 and J is TRBJ2-1, with 8 bases fitting TRBD2. The V gene's germline CDR1 is SQVTM and CDR2 ANQGSEA. The CDR3 contains 14 residues. The J segment lost 4 bases and the V segment lost 7 bases, leaving 9 bases of the junction unmatched. The CDR3 sequence is CSGRLSGIYNEQFF. Written as DNA, the CDR3 is TGCAGCGGACGCCTTAGCGGGATATACAATGAGCAGTTCTTC.

This chain joins TRBV27 and TRBJ2-7, with D unclear. Trimming cost V 6 bases and J 2 bases, with 14 bases left between them. The V gene's germline CDR1 is MNHEY and CDR2 SMNVEV (reference sequence). The CDR3 consists of 14 residues. CDR3 DNA: TGTGCCAGCAGGAGTGACTCCCCCCCCTACGAGCAGTACTTC. It codes for CASRSDSPPYEQYF.

J is TRBJ2-7 and V is TRBV7-3; unclear D gene. CDR1 SGHTA and CDR2 FQGTGA come from the germline V gene. The CDR3 extends over 13 amino acids. The V gene lost 2 bases and the J gene lost 3 bases, with 8 bases spanning the gap. CDR3 sequence (DNA): TGTGCCAGCAGCTTACGTCGGAACTACGAGCAGTACTTC. Its translation: CASSLRRNYEQYF.

This clone was counted a single time. The chain links TRBV29-1 to TRBJ2-3; weak D call: TRBD2 (5 bases). From germline, CDR1 is SQVTM and CDR2 ANQGSEA. Trimming left V 6 bases short and J 1 base short, with 11 bases between. The CDR3 is 13 residues long. The CDR3 sequence: CSVDGVGTDTQYF. DNA for the CDR3: TGCAGCGTCGACGGGGTTGGCACAGATACGCAGTATTTT.

This sequence joins TRBV11-2 and TRBJ2-3; 11 bases match TRBD2. CDR3 size: 18 residues. CDR1 is SGHAT, CDR2 FQNNGV, per germline. Trimming took 0 bases from V and 5 from J; bases not matched to a gene: 10. The DNA for the CDR3 is TGTGCCAGCAGCTTAGAGGCTAGCGGGAGGCTTAGGGGAGATACGCAGTATTTT. Protein: CASSLEASGRLRGDTQYF.

This clone was found a few times. The gene calls are TRBV7-6 and TRBJ2-1; D is uncertain. CDR3 length equals 12 residues. Germline CDR1 and CDR2: SGHVS and FNYEAQ. V lost 4 bases to trimming and J lost 8 bases, with 9 bases between them. CDR3 DNA: TGTGCCAGCAGCTCGCTAGATCATGAGCAGTTCTTC. Amino acid sequence: CASSSLDHEQFF.

The V and J genes are TRBV4-2 and TRBJ2-2; the match to TRBD2 covers 7 bases. The germline CDR1 and CDR2 sequences are LGHNA and YNFKEQ. This CDR3 is 17 amino acids long. The junction had 13 bases not matched to a gene; V was cut back by 4 bases and J by 5 bases. The CDR3 DNA follows: TGTGCCAGCAGCCGGGGGGGAGGCGGGAGTCTGACCGGGGAGCTGTTTTTT. Amino acid sequence: CASSRGGGGSLTGELFF.

V and J are TRBV19 and TRBJ2-3; TRBD2 matches 9 bases. With V trimmed by 6 bases and J by 2 bases, 6 bases remained unmatched. The germline V gene encodes CDR1 LNHDA and CDR2 SQIVND (reference sequence). CDR3 length: 15 amino acids. The CDR3 loop is CASRTTSGHTDTQYF. The CDR3 bases are TGTGCCAGTAGGACGACTAGCGGACACACAGATACGCAGTATTTT.

The chain joins TRBV5-4 to TRBJ1-2; D may be TRBD1 (6 bases). Germline-derived CDR1 and CDR2 are SGHNT and YYREEE (reference sequence). The V and J ends lost 4 bases and 4 bases respectively, with 14 bases between them. The CDR3 covers 14 residues. In DNA form, the CDR3 reads TGTGCCAGCAGCCCGGGAACAGGGATCTATGGCTACACCTTC. The encoded protein is CASSPGTGIYGYTF.

In its sample, this clone was seen once. The chain couples TRBV23-1 to TRBJ1-3; the D is unclear. TRBV23-1 counts as an open reading frame of uncertain function. V lost 2 bases and J 5 bases, leaving 19 bases between the germline ends. The CDR3 length is 17 residues. The CDR3 loop is CASSQNPPLVQRNTIYF. CDR3 nucleotides: TGCGCCAGCAGTCAAAACCCCCCGTTGGTCCAACGAAACACCATATATTTT.

This chain links TRBV2 with TRBJ2-7, with a weak D call TRBD1 (5 bases). The CDR3 has 12 residues. CDR1 and CDR2 from the germline V gene are SNHLY and FYNNEI. Trimming pared 5 bases from V and 1 base from J, leaving 6 bases between. CDR3 in amino acids: CASSYRSYEQYF. The DNA for the CDR3 is TGTGCCAGCAGTTACAGGTCCTACGAGCAGTACTTC.

This clone has a single count. V usage is TRBV2 and J usage is TRBJ1-3, with TRBD1 as a possible D gene (5 bases). The V gene's germline CDR1 is SNHLY and CDR2 FYNNEI. V was trimmed by 2 bases and J by 0 bases, leaving 8 bases between them. CDR3 size: 15 residues. The CDR3, as DNA: TGTGCCAGCAGTGAACAGGGAAACTCTGGAAACACCATATATTTT. It specifies CASSEQGNSGNTIYF.

The rearrangement uses TRBV28 and TRBJ1-1; D possibly corresponds to TRBD1 (5 bases). The V end lost 6 bases, the J end lost 1 base, and 15 bases lay between the germline ends. Germline values: CDR1 MDHEN, CDR2 SYDVKM. This CDR3 has 15 amino acids. The CDR3 DNA reads as TGTGCCAGCAGCCAGGTGGGGGAGTGGAACACTGAAGCTTTCTTT. Protein product: CASSQVGEWNTEAFF. The variable domain in full, with the rest retrieved from reference TRBV28 and TRBJ1-1, is DVKVTQSSRYLVKRTGEKVFLECVQDMDHENMFWYRQDPGLGLRLIYFSYDVKMKEKGDIPEGYSVSREKKERFSLILESASTNQTSMYLCASSQVGEWNTEAFFGQGTRLTVV.

CDR3 sequence: CASSGVTGDKGMNEKLFF. The CDR3 nucleotides read TGCGCCAGCAGCGGCGTTACAGGGGATAAGGGGATGAATGAAAAACTGTTTTTT. The chain has TRBV5-1 and TRBJ1-4, with TRBD1 matching 7 bases. V was pared by 4 bases and J by 5 bases, with 17 bases of the junction left unmatched. CDR1 is SGHRS and CDR2 is YFSETQ in the germline V gene. The CDR3 consists of 18 residues.

A word on this clone: This clone may be a read error of a much larger clone one base away. This sample also contains other DNA sequences that code for the same CDR3. DNA of the CDR3: TGCGCCAGCAGCCTGGACACGAGCTCCTACAATGAGCAGTTCTTC. The encoded protein is CASSLDTSSYNEQFF. This chain joins TRBV5-1 and TRBJ2-1; perhaps TRBD1 as D (5 bases). This CDR3 contains 15 residues. V lost 4 bases and J 0 bases, leaving 11 bases between the germline ends. Germline CDR1 and CDR2: SGHRS and YFSETQ. Full variable domain (missing parts from reference TRBV5-1 and TRBJ2-1): KAGVTQTPRYLIKTRGQQVTLSCSPISGHRSVSWYQQTPGQGLQFLFEYFSETQRNKGNFPGRFSGRQFSNSRSEMNVSTLELGDSALYLCASSLDTSSYNEQFFGPGTRLTVL.

This chain links TRBV5-1 with TRBJ2-5; a possible D gene is TRBD2 (6 bases). The CDR3 has 14 residues. CDR1 is SGHRS and CDR2 is YFSETQ in the germline V gene. V lost 4 bases, J lost 4 bases, and 14 bases lay in between. The CDR3 DNA sequence: TGCGCCAGCAGCGCCGGGGAGGCGGTAGAGACCCAGTACTTC. This translates into CASSAGEAVETQYF. Variable domain in full (rest from reference TRBV5-1 and TRBJ2-5): KAGVTQTPRYLIKTRGQQVTLSCSPISGHRSVSWYQQTPGQGLQFLFEYFSETQRNKGNFPGRFSGRQFSNSRSEMNVSTLELGDSALYLCASSAGEAVETQYFGPGTRLLVL.

The chain joins TRBV6-1 to TRBJ2-3; D is undetermined. The ends were cut back, 4 bases at V and 2 bases at J, with 7 bases in the middle. The germline CDR1 and CDR2 sequences are MNHNS and SASEGT. This CDR3 is 13 amino acids long. CDR3 nucleotide sequence: TGTGCCAGCAGTGGGGCCCTCACAGATACGCAGTATTTT. Amino acids: CASSGALTDTQYF.

The V and J genes are TRBV5-8 and TRBJ2-3; 12 bases fit TRBD2. The J segment lost 2 bases and the V segment lost 4 bases, leaving 8 bases of the junction unmatched. The CDR3 runs 17 residues. Germline V gene sequence: CDR1 SGHTS, CDR2 YDEGEE. This CDR3 reads CASSRVGTSGHTDTQYF. The CDR3, as DNA: TGTGCCAGCAGCCGAGTTGGGACTAGCGGGCACACAGATACGCAGTATTTT. The full variable domain, rest sourced from reference TRBV5-8 and TRBJ2-3, is EAGVTQSPTHLIKTRGQQATLRCSPISGHTSVYWYQQALGLGLQFLLWYDEGEERNRGNFPPRFSGRQFPNYSSELNVNALELEDSALYLCASSRVGTSGHTDTQYFGPGTRLTVL.

The table lists this clone with a count of one. J is TRBJ1-1 and V is TRBV18; a possible D gene is TRBD1 (5 bases). This CDR3 contains 14 residues. Per the germline V gene, CDR1 is KGHSH and CDR2 is LQKENI. V was cut by 2 bases and J by 4 bases, with 11 bases left in between. Here the CDR3 DNA reads TGTGCCAGCTCACCAGAGTTGGGGGGCACTGAAGCTTTCTTT. Its protein product is CASSPELGGTEAFF.

The chain uses TRBV6-5 and TRBJ1-1; unclear D gene. CDR3 length equals 13 residues. Germline assignment: CDR1 MNHEY and CDR2 SVGAGI. V was shortened by 2 bases and J by 4 bases, with 8 bases between the two germline ends. CDR3 region: CASSYLGSTEAFF. For the CDR3, the DNA is TGTGCCAGCAGTTACCTTGGCAGCACTGAAGCTTTCTTT.

As concerns this clone: This may be a read error, as it is one base from a much larger clone. The same CDR3 is also encoded by other DNA sequences in this sample. The J gene is TRBJ2-3, the V gene TRBV18, with D tentatively TRBD1 or TRBD2 (5 bases each). Germline values: CDR1 KGHSH, CDR2 LQKENI. The CDR3 is 15 residues long. This CDR3 is CASSPDSAGTDTQYF. DNA for the CDR3: TGTGCCAGCTCACCAGACAGCGCGGGCACAGATACGCAGTACTTT.

The table lists this clone with a count of one. This chain links TRBV2 with TRBJ1-2, with D unresolved. Trimming pared 6 bases from V and 0 bases from J, leaving 14 bases between. CDR3 length equals 15 residues. The germline V gene has CDR1 SNHLY and CDR2 FYNNEI. The CDR3 here is CASRVETAANYGYTF. The CDR3 DNA follows: TGTGCCAGCAGAGTTGAGACGGCAGCTAACTATGGCTACACCTTC.

This clone was picked up a small number of times. The chain recombines TRBV25-1 with TRBJ2-7; D uncertain. Trimming cost V 5 bases and J 4 bases, with 15 bases left between them. Germline V gene data show CDR1 as MGHDK and CDR2 as SYGVNS. The CDR3 has 14 amino acids. CDR3 sequence reads: CASSQVDFRYEQYF. The CDR3 bases are TGTGCCAGCAGTCAGGTAGACTTCCGATACGAGCAGTACTTC.

The chain has TRBV4-1 and TRBJ2-1; D may be TRBD1 (6 bases). The V gene's germline CDR1 is MGHRA and CDR2 YSYEKL. The CDR3 covers 17 residues. Trimming removed 3 bases at V and 6 bases at J, with 21 bases between. The CDR3 DNA is TGCGCCAGCAGCCAGCCCCGGGACATCCCTGTGGGCAATGAGCAGTTCTTC. Translating it yields CASSQPRDIPVGNEQFF.